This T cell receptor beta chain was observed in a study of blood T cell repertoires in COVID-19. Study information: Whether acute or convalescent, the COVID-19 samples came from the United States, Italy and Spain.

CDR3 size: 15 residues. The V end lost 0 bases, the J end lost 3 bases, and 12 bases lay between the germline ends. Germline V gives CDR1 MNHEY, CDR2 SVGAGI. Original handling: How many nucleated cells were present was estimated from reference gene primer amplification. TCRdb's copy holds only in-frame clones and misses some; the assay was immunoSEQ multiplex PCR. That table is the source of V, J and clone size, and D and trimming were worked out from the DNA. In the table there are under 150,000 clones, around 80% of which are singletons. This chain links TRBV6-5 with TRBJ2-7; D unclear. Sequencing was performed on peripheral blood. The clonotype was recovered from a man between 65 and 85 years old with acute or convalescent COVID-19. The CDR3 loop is CASSYSAPIFYEQYF. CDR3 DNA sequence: TGTGCCAGCAGTTACTCGGCACCAATCTTCTACGAGCAGTACTTC.